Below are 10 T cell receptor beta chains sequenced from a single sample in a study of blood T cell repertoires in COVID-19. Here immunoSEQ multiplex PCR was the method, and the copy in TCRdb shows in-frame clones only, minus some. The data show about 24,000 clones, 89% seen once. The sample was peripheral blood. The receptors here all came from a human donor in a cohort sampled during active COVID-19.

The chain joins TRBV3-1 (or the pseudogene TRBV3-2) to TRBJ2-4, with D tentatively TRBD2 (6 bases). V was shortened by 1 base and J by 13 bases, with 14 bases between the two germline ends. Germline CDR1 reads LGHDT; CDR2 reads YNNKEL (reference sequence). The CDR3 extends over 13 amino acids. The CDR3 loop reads CASSQGAGTAQYF. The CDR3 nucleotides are TGTGCCAGCAGCCAAGGGGCCGGGACTGCCCAGTACTTC.

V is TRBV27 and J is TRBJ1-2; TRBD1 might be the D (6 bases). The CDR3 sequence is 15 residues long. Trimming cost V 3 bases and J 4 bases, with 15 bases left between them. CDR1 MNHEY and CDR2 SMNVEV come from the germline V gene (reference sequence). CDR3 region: CASSFSRGATYGYTF. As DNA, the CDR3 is TGTGCCAGCAGTTTCTCCAGGGGCGCGACCTATGGCTACACCTTC.

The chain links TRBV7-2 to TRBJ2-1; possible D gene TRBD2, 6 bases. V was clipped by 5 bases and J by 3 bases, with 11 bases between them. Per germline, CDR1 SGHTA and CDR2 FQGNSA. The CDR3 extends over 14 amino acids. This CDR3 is CASSPVGGYNEQFF. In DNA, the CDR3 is TGTGCCAGCAGCCCAGTGGGGGGCTACAATGAGCAGTTCTTC.

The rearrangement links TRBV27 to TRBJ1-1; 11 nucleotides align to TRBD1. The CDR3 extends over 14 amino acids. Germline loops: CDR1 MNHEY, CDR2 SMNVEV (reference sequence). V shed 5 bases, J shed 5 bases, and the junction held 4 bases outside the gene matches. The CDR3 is CASSRTGGSTEAFF. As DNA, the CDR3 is TGTGCCAGCAGTAGGACAGGGGGCTCGACTGAAGCTTTCTTT.

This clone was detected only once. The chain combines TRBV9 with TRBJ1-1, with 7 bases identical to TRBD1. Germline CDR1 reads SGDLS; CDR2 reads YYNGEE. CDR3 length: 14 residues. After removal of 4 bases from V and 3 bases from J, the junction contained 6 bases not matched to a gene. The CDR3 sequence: CASSFGQGDTEAFF. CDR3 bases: TGTGCCAGCAGCTTTGGGCAGGGGGACACTGAAGCTTTCTTT.

The CDR3 loop is CAWSSSGGAETQYF. In DNA, the CDR3 is TGTGCCTGGAGTTCTAGCGGGGGGGCGGAGACCCAGTACTTC. The chain is built from TRBV30 and TRBJ2-5; 12 nucleotides agree with TRBD2. Trimming removed 2 bases from V and 5 bases from J; junction bases left unmatched: 3. The CDR3 consists of 14 residues. Germline V gene sequence: CDR1 GTSNPN, CDR2 SVGIG (reference sequence).

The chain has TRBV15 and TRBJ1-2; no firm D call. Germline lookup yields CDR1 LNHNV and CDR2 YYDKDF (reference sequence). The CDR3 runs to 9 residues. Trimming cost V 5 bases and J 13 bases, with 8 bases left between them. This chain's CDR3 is CATSGEGTF. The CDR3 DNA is TGTGCCACCAGCGGCGAGGGCACCTTC.

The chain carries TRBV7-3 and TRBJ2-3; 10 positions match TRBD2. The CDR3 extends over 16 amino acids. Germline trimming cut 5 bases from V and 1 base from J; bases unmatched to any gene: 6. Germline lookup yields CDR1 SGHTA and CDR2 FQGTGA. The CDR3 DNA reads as TGTGCCAGCAGCGCACACCTAGCGGGAGGCACAGATACGCAGTATTTT. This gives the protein CASSAHLAGGTDTQYF.

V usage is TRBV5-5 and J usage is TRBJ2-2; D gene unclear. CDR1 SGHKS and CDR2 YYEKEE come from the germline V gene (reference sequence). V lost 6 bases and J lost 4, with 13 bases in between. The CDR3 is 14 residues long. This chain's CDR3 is CASTTSSTTGELFF. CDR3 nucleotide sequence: TGTGCCAGCACCACCTCTAGTACCACCGGGGAGCTGTTTTTT.

The CDR3 protein is CASSDSTGSEGYTF. The DNA of the CDR3 is TGTGCCAGCAGTGACTCGACTGGGTCGGAGGGCTACACCTTC. The V and J genes are TRBV6-4 and TRBJ1-2; D remains ambiguous. CDR1 MRHNA and CDR2 SNTAGT come from the germline V gene. The CDR3 has 14 amino acids. Trimming stripped 0 bases from V and 8 bases from J, with 13 bases between.